The 9 T cell receptor beta chains presented below share a single source sample, sequenced in a study of tumour-infiltrating T cells in Burkitt lymphoma. Sequencing used immunoSEQ multiplex PCR; TCRdb keeps in-frame clones, though not all of them. The repertoire has under 8,500 clones, about 15% of them found once; the top ten carry 3%. The sequencing sample was made of tumor tissue. These receptors all come from a human donor with diffuse large B-cell lymphoma.

In this sample, this clone is medium-sized. The V gene is TRBV28, the J gene TRBJ2-5, with D perhaps TRBD2 (5 bases). Germline CDR1 is MDHEN and CDR2 is SYDVKM. Trimming cost V 2 bases and J 3 bases, with 19 bases left between them. This CDR3 has 17 amino acids. Written as DNA, the CDR3 is TGTGCCAGCAGTTTAATAGGCTTAGGCGACGGGAAAGAGACCCAGTACTTC. Encoded protein: CASSLIGLGDGKETQYF.

This clone was recorded a few times. The chain joins TRBV2 to TRBJ2-7; D perhaps matches TRBD2 (6 bases). Germline V lookup: CDR1 SNHLY, CDR2 FYNNEI. V gave up 0 bases and J gave up 2 bases, with 14 bases separating them. The CDR3 is made up of 16 amino acids. CDR3 in DNA: TGTGCCAGCAGTGAAGCGCTTCGTCGGGAGACCTACGAGCAGTACTTC. Protein: CASSEALRRETYEQYF.

CDR3 DNA sequence: TGTGCCTGGTCTGGTCAGGGAGCGGGCGAGCAGTACTTC. Translating gives CAWSGQGAGEQYF. The V call is TRBV30, the J call TRBJ2-7; D might be TRBD2 (6 bases). Trimming left V 5 bases short and J 6 bases short, with 17 bases between. Looked up from germline, CDR1 is GTSNPN and CDR2 is SVGIG (reference sequence). There are 13 residues in the CDR3.

The chain couples TRBV27 to TRBJ1-1, with D hard to call. The CDR3 consists of 16 residues. The V end was cut by 3 bases, the J end by 2 bases, with 16 bases between. Germline-derived CDR1 and CDR2 are MNHEY and SMNVEV (reference sequence). The CDR3 spells CASSFYRGGLNTEAFF. The CDR3 nucleotides are TGTGCCAGCAGTTTCTACAGAGGCGGCCTAAACACTGAAGCTTTCTTT.

This clone was observed a single time. The chain couples TRBV14 to TRBJ2-1; TRBD2 matches at 12 bases. Germline CDR1 reads SGHDN; CDR2 reads FVKESK. V gave up 5 bases and J gave up 4 bases; unmatched junction bases: 9. This CDR3 has 17 amino acids. Here the CDR3 DNA reads TGTGCCAGCAGCATTCCCGGACTAGCGGGACTTTACAATGAGCAGTTCTTC. Protein sequence: CASSIPGLAGLYNEQFF.

This clone occurred a few times. The chain uses TRBV10-3 and TRBJ2-7, with 8 bases that match TRBD1. Per the germline V gene, CDR1 is ENHRY and CDR2 is SYGVKD. V shed 10 bases, J shed 2 bases, and the junction held 16 bases outside the gene matches. This CDR3 is built from 16 residues. The DNA of the CDR3 is TGTGCCACCGAAGGGGTAAGGGGGACAGGAGCCTACGAGCAGTACTTC. Translated, it gives CATEGVRGTGAYEQYF.

The V and J genes are TRBV10-3 and TRBJ1-4, with TRBD1 matching over 11 bases. Germline trimming cut 6 bases from V and 5 bases from J; bases unmatched to any gene: 8. The CDR3 runs 16 residues. Germline-derived CDR1 and CDR2 are ENHRY and SYGVKD. CDR3 coding DNA: TGTGCCATCAGCTTGGGACAGGGGGTGGGGAATGAAAAACTGTTTTTT. Encoded protein: CAISLGQGVGNEKLFF.

The chain employs TRBV10-1 and TRBJ2-4; TRBD2 agrees at 13 bases. J was trimmed by 1 base and V by 6 bases; bases with no gene match: 15. CDR3 length equals 20 residues. Germline values: CDR1 WNHNN, CDR2 SYGVQD (reference sequence). The CDR3 protein is CASSGPTRTSGRRAKNIQYF. CDR3 bases: TGCGCCAGCAGCGGACCAACTCGGACTAGCGGGAGACGCGCCAAAAACATTCAGTACTTC.

The genes are TRBV7-9 and TRBJ1-1; 7 nucleotides align to TRBD1. V was clipped by 3 bases and J by 0 bases; unmatched bases: 10. Germline V lookup: CDR1 SEHNR, CDR2 FQNEAQ (reference sequence). CDR3 size: 17 residues. The CDR3 sequence is CASSFSPGQQLNTEAFF. In DNA, the CDR3 is TGTGCCAGCAGCTTCTCCCCGGGACAGCAGTTGAACACTGAAGCTTTCTTT.